The 19 T cell receptor beta chains presented below share a single source sample, sequenced in a study of PD-1 blockade in mismatch repair-deficient tumors. Using immunoSEQ multiplex PCR, the repertoire was profiled, and TCRdb retains in-frame clones only, with some absent. Of some 49,000 clones in the sample, under 85% were seen once. Sequenced material: PBMCs, taken before pembrolizumab treatment. The receptors originated from an adult with mismatch repair-deficient cancer.

The chain uses TRBV19 and TRBJ2-1, with TRBD1 matching 8 bases. There are 13 residues in the CDR3. From germline, CDR1 is LNHDA and CDR2 SQIVND (reference sequence). The ends lost 6 bases at V and 5 bases at J; junction bases unmatched: 3. CDR3 loop: CASSPDRDNEQFF. In nucleotides, the CDR3 is TGTGCCAGTAGCCCGGACAGGGACAATGAGCAGTTCTTC.

V and J are TRBV7-2 and TRBJ1-2; D possibly corresponds to TRBD1 (6 bases). Germline V gene data show CDR1 as SGHTA and CDR2 as FQGNSA. The CDR3 contains 16 residues. Between the trimmed V and J ends, which lost 6 bases and 5 bases, there was a span of 22 bases. CDR3 sequence reads: CASSSRVRGDGYGYTF. DNA of the CDR3: TGTGCCAGCAGTTCCCGCGTGAGGGGGGACGGATATGGCTACACCTTC.

This clone was detected a few times. This chain links TRBV7-9 with TRBJ2-2; 7 bases line up with TRBD2. The CDR3 consists of 16 residues. V dropped 1 base and J dropped 4; count of bases not matched to a gene: 6. Germline CDR1 SEHNR, CDR2 FQNEAQ (reference sequence). CDR3 loop: CASSLGPGRSTGELFF. CDR3 bases: TGTGCCAGCAGCTTAGGTCCCGGGAGGTCCACCGGGGAGCTGTTTTTT.

DNA for the CDR3: TGTGCCAGCAGTGGGTCGTTGGGCTACACCTTC. Residues: CASSGSLGYTF. This chain connects TRBV6-5 to TRBJ1-2; no clear D. This CDR3 is built from 11 residues. From germline, CDR1 is MNHEY and CDR2 SVGAGI. V lost 5 bases, J lost 8 bases, and 9 bases lay in between.

V and J are TRBV14 and TRBJ2-5, with a possible D match to TRBD1 (5 bases). Trimming stripped 2 bases from V and 5 bases from J, with 12 bases between. The CDR3 sequence is 14 residues long. Germline V CDR1 and CDR2: SGHDN, FVKESK. The CDR3 loop reads CASSQSGRVETQYF. DNA for the CDR3: TGTGCCAGCAGCCAATCTGGCAGGGTGGAGACCCAGTACTTC.

The chain combines TRBV5-1 with TRBJ2-6; D remains ambiguous. The CDR3 extends over 14 amino acids. Trimming took off 5 bases at V and 0 bases at J, with 6 bases between the two ends. The germline CDR1 and CDR2 sequences are SGHRS and YFSETQ. The CDR3 loop reads CASRWGSGANVLTF. CDR3 bases: TGCGCCAGCAGGTGGGGCTCTGGGGCCAACGTCCTGACTTTC.

The V gene is TRBV12-5, the J gene TRBJ2-1; D call uncertain. Per the germline V gene, CDR1 is LGHNT and CDR2 is FRNRAP. Trimming left V 3 bases short and J 6 bases short, with 15 bases between. The CDR3 runs 15 residues. CDR3 residues: CASGFVTPKSNEQFF. CDR3 coding DNA: TGTGCTAGTGGTTTCGTGACACCAAAAAGCAATGAGCAGTTCTTC.

This rearrangement joins TRBV19 to TRBJ2-1, with 8 bases aligning to TRBD2. CDR3 length: 16 amino acids. Looked up from germline, CDR1 is LNHDA and CDR2 is SQIVND (reference sequence). With 5 bases clipped from V and 6 bases from J, the junction kept 12 bases outside the gene matches. This CDR3 reads CASSPPAGVRGNEQFF. CDR3 nucleotide sequence: TGTGCCAGTAGTCCCCCAGCGGGAGTAAGAGGCAATGAGCAGTTCTTC. Filled out from reference TRBV19 and TRBJ2-1, the complete variable domain reads DGGITQSPKYLFRKEGQNVTLSCEQNLNHDAMYWYRQDPGQGLRLIYYSQIVNDFQKGDIAEGYSVSREKKESFPLTVTSAQKNPTAFYLCASSPPAGVRGNEQFFGPGTRLTVL.

The V and J genes are TRBV5-6 and TRBJ2-1; TRBD2 matches 9 bases. Germline CDR1 reads SGHDT; CDR2 reads YYEEEE. V shed 4 bases, J shed 1 base, and the junction held 6 bases outside the gene matches. This CDR3 spans 16 amino acids. The CDR3 region has the DNA TGTGCCAGCAGCCCAGATAGCGGGAGTTCCTACAATGAGCAGTTCTTC. Protein sequence: CASSPDSGSSYNEQFF.

This clone has only a few counts. The rearrangement links TRBV15 to TRBJ2-1; D is perhaps TRBD2 (6 bases). Trimming took 1 base from V and 9 from J, leaving 10 bases between them. The CDR3 has 13 amino acids. The V gene's germline CDR1 is LNHNV and CDR2 YYDKDF (reference sequence). The CDR3 here is CATSRGGRSEQFF. The DNA of the CDR3 is TGTGCCACCAGCAGAGGGGGGAGGTCTGAGCAGTTCTTC.

This chain links TRBV5-4 with TRBJ1-2; D uncertain. With 0 bases removed from V and 6 bases from J, the gap between germline ends came to 12 bases. This CDR3 spans 14 amino acids. Germline assignment: CDR1 SGHNT and CDR2 YYREEE (reference sequence). CDR3 amino acids: CASSLDRWGDGYTF. The CDR3 region has the DNA TGTGCCAGCAGCTTGGATAGGTGGGGAGATGGCTACACCTTC. The whole variable domain, filled in from reference TRBV5-4 and TRBJ1-2, reads ETGVTQSPTHLIKTRGQQVTLRCSSQSGHNTVSWYQQALGQGPQFIFQYYREEENGRGNFPPRFSGLQFPNYSSELNVNALELDDSALYLCASSLDRWGDGYTFGSGTRLTVV.

V is TRBV27 and J is TRBJ1-2, with a possible D match to TRBD1 (6 bases). Germline V lookup: CDR1 MNHEY, CDR2 SMNVEV (reference sequence). This CDR3 is built from 15 residues. V lost 4 bases and J 7 bases, leaving 19 bases between the germline ends. CDR3 nucleotide sequence: TGTGCCAGCAGTTCCCTGGCGGGGGGGCCTAGTGGCTACACCTTC. Translated: CASSSLAGGPSGYTF.

The CDR3 region has the DNA TGTGCCTGGAGGAAGGGAGCGGGTTACGAGCAGTACTTC. Its translation is CAWRKGAGYEQYF. The genes are TRBV30 and TRBJ2-7; D is possibly TRBD2 (6 bases). Germline CDR1 and CDR2: GTSNPN and SVGIG (reference sequence). This CDR3 has 13 amino acids. Trimming removed 3 bases from V and 4 bases from J, with 13 bases in between.

V and J are TRBV25-1 and TRBJ2-7; D is unclear. Per germline, CDR1 MGHDK and CDR2 SYGVNS. This CDR3 spans 12 amino acids. Trimming pared 2 bases from V and 3 bases from J, leaving 5 bases between. CDR3 region: CASSEQSYEQYF. As DNA, the CDR3 is TGTGCCAGCAGTGAACAGAGCTACGAGCAGTACTTC.

The chain recombines TRBV5-1 with TRBJ1-1, with D unresolved. CDR3 length: 13 residues. The ends were cut back, 5 bases at V and 0 bases at J, with 8 bases in the middle. Germline V gene sequence: CDR1 SGHRS, CDR2 YFSETQ. CDR3 loop: CASRVGMNTEAFF. The CDR3 nucleotides are TGCGCCAGCAGAGTTGGTATGAACACTGAAGCTTTCTTT.

V usage is TRBV9 and J usage is TRBJ1-1, with 8 nucleotides matching TRBD1. CDR1 is SGDLS, CDR2 YYNGEE, per germline. There are 14 residues in the CDR3. The V and J ends lost 3 bases and 1 base, in that order; junction bases with no gene match: 2. CDR3 amino acids: CASSGGTGNTEAFF. DNA of the CDR3: TGTGCCAGCAGCGGGGGGACAGGGAACACTGAAGCTTTCTTT.

This clone appeared a few times. V gene TRBV6-5 combines with J gene TRBJ2-7; tentative D call: TRBD1 (6 bases). Trimming took off 0 bases at V and 3 bases at J, with 12 bases between the two ends. This CDR3 has 15 residues. Germline V gene lookup returns CDR1 MNHEY and CDR2 SVGAGI. This chain's CDR3 is CASSYSLTGNYEQYF. The CDR3 region has the DNA TGTGCCAGCAGTTACTCTCTGACAGGCAACTACGAGCAGTACTTC.

The chain has TRBV7-9 and TRBJ1-3, with 9 bases identical to TRBD1. With 5 bases clipped from V and 1 base from J, the junction kept 12 bases outside the gene matches. CDR1 and CDR2 from the germline V gene are SEHNR and FQNEAQ (reference sequence). The CDR3 is 18 residues long. CDR3 DNA sequence: TGTGCCAGCAGCCTCCTATCCCGCGGGACAGGGTCTGGAAACACCATATATTTT. Translated, it gives CASSLLSRGTGSGNTIYF. Drawing the rest from reference TRBV7-9 and TRBJ1-3, the complete variable domain is DTGVSQNPRHKITKRGQNVTFRCDPISEHNRLYWYRQTLGQGPEFLTYFQNEAQLEKSRLLSDRFSAERPKGSFSTLEIQRTEQGDSAMYLCASSLLSRGTGSGNTIYFGEGSWLTVV.

In this sample, this clone turned up once. The chain employs TRBV11-2 and TRBJ2-2, with 8 bases aligning to TRBD2. Germline values: CDR1 SGHAT, CDR2 FQNNGV. This CDR3 has 15 amino acids. V lost 2 bases to trimming and J lost 6 bases; unmatched junction nucleotides: 5. The CDR3 region is CASSLTGRAPGELFF. The CDR3 nucleotides read TGTGCCAGCAGCTTAACCGGGAGGGCCCCCGGGGAGCTGTTTTTT.